A selection of T cell receptor beta chains follows, all from one sample in a study of T cells after yellow fever vaccination. Each CDR3 protein is one row after TCRdb ran MiXCR on the 5' RACE reads. Of hundreds of thousands of distinct CDR3 sequences in the sample, approximately 12% were seen once. Material: PBMCs, obtained on the day of the yellow fever booster vaccination. The receptors originated from a man aged 25 to 40 who received the YFV17D yellow fever vaccine. The CDR3 runs from the conserved cysteine through the conserved F or W. The D gene is left open where the match is weak. The size entry is marked missing in some rows and otherwise reads once, few, many or a size class.

NA	TRBV6-1	TRBJ1-2	TRBD1	CASSAGTGLNYGYTF	TGTGCCAGCAGTGCCGGGACAGGTCTTAACTATGGCTACACCTTC
NA	TRBV7-2	TRBJ2-1	TRBD2	CASSLGLAESNEQFF	TGTGCCAGCAGCTTAGGACTAGCGGAAAGTAATGAGCAGTTCTTC
NA	TRBV28	TRBJ2-7	NA	CASSLTDRPEWQYF	TGTGCCAGCAGTTTAACTGACAGGCCTGAATGGCAGTACTTC
few	TRBV5-5	TRBJ2-5	TRBD1	CASSSGTGGRYQETQYF	TGTGCCAGCAGCTCCGGGACAGGGGGCAGGTACCAAGAGACCCAGTACTTC
few	TRBV20-1	TRBJ2-5	TRBD2	CSARRSGRAVETQYF	TGCAGCGCACGTAGAAGCGGGAGGGCCGTAGAGACCCAGTACTTC
few	TRBV9	TRBJ2-5	NA	CASSGEGGGTLRTQYF	TGTGCCAGCAGCGGAGAGGGAGGGGGGACCCTTCGGACCCAGTACTTC
few	TRBV7-9	TRBJ2-6	TRBD2	CASSHPQGGSGANVLTF	TGTGCCAGCAGCCACCCTCAGGGAGGGTCTGGGGCCAACGTCCTGACTTTC
few	TRBV2	TRBJ1-5	NA	CASTGTGNQPQHF	TGTGCCAGCACCGGGACGGGCAATCAGCCCCAGCATTTT
NA	TRBV29-1	TRBJ2-5	NA	CSVRGTEETQYF	TGCAGCGTTCGGGGGACAGAAGAGACCCAGTACTTC
NA	TRBV9	TRBJ2-1	NA	CASSVDQGPNEQFF	TGTGCCAGCAGCGTAGATCAGGGACCCAATGAGCAGTTCTTC
NA	TRBV4-1	TRBJ2-2	TRBD2	CASSQDLTTTSLRGELFF	TGCGCCAGCAGCCAAGATCTTACAACGACTAGCTTACGCGGGGAGCTGTTTTTT
few	TRBV28	TRBJ2-1	NA	CASTQRVNEQFF	TGTGCCAGCACCCAACGCGTAAATGAGCAGTTCTTC
NA	TRBV4-3	TRBJ1-2	NA	CASSQDPGGNYGYTF	TGCGCCAGCAGCCAAGATCCGGGGGGTAACTATGGCTACACCTTC
few	TRBV15	TRBJ2-5	NA	CATSAWGQGNQETQYF	TGTGCCACCAGCGCCTGGGGGCAGGGGAACCAAGAGACCCAGTACTTC
few	TRBV29-1	TRBJ1-3	NA	CSVADVFSGNTIYF	TGCAGCGTAGCAGACGTGTTCTCTGGAAACACCATATATTTT
many	TRBV11-3	TRBJ2-3	NA	CASSLEGTRTDTQYF	TGTGCCAGCAGCTTAGAAGGGACTCGCACAGATACGCAGTATTTT
once	TRBV18	TRBJ2-7	TRBD2	CASSPQTSGAYEQYF	TGTGCCAGCTCACCTCAGACTAGCGGGGCCTACGAGCAGTACTTC
NA	TRBV5-6	TRBJ1-2	NA	CASSFTRTSVYGYTF	TGTGCCAGCAGCTTTACCCGGACATCGGTATATGGCTACACCTTC
few	TRBV20-1	TRBJ2-2	NA	CSAAAPSGTGELFF	TGCAGTGCTGCGGCACCAAGCGGTACCGGGGAGCTGTTTTTT
NA	TRBV29-1	TRBJ2-1	TRBD2	CSVKPGLAFYNEQFF	TGCAGCGTTAAACCGGGACTAGCATTTTACAATGAGCAGTTCTTC
few	TRBV18	TRBJ2-2	NA	CASSLSAARLVSGELFF	TGTGCCAGCTCACTCAGTGCGGCTAGACTCGTGTCCGGGGAGCTGTTTTTT
few	TRBV5-1	TRBJ2-6	TRBD1	CASSFRGQVPLAGANVLTF	TGCGCCAGCAGCTTCCGGGGACAGGTGCCGCTGGCTGGGGCCAACGTCCTGACTTTC
few	TRBV12-3/TRBV12-4	TRBJ2-3	NA	CASSPTRIVGRTDTQYF	TGTGCCAGCAGTCCCACCAGGATCGTCGGTCGCACAGATACGCAGTATTTT
few	TRBV6-2/TRBV6-3	TRBJ1-3	NA	CASSRTGNTIYF	TGTGCCAGCAGTCGGACTGGAAACACCATATATTTT
many	TRBV5-1	TRBJ2-5	NA	CASSPGGGKETQYF	TGCGCCAGCAGTCCGGGTGGAGGTAAAGAGACCCAGTACTTC
NA	TRBV11-1	TRBJ2-4	TRBD2	CASTWAPTSGKGKNIQYF	TGTGCCAGCACCTGGGCCCCGACTAGCGGGAAAGGCAAAAACATTCAGTACTTC
few	TRBV20-1	TRBJ2-3	TRBD2	CSTSISGRLADTQYF	TGCAGCACTAGCATTAGCGGGAGGTTGGCAGATACGCAGTATTTT
NA	TRBV28	TRBJ2-5	NA	CASSFLRAQETQYF	TGTGCCAGCAGTTTTCTCCGGGCCCAAGAGACCCAGTACTTC
NA	TRBV28	TRBJ2-2	NA	CASSFGTGANTGELFF	TGTGCCAGCAGTTTCGGCACGGGCGCGAACACCGGGGAGCTGTTTTTT
many	TRBV5-4	TRBJ2-2	NA	CASSPLATGELFF	TGTGCCAGCAGCCCGCTAGCTACCGGGGAGCTGTTTTTT
NA	TRBV7-9	TRBJ1-4	TRBD1	CAGLRSAGTGELFF	TGTGCCGGACTCCGCTCGGCAGGGACAGGAGAACTGTTTTTT